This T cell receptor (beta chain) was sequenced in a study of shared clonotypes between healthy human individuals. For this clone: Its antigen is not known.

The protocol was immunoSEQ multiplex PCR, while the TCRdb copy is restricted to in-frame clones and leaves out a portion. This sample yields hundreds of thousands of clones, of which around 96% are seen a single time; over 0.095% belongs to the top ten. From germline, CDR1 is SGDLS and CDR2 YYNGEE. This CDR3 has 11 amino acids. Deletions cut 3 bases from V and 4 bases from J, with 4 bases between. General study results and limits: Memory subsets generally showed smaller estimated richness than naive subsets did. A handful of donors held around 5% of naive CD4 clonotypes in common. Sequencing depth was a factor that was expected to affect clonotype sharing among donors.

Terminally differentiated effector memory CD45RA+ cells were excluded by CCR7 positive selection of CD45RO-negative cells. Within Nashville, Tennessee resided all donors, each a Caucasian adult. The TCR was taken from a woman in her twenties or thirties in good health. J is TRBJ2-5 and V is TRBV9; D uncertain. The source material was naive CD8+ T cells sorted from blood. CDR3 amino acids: CASSEGETQYF. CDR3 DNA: TGTGCCAGCAGCGAGGGAGAGACCCAGTACTTC.